Detailed here is one T cell receptor beta chain. Its antigen is currently unknown. This record comes from a study of post-analysis software for immune sequencing data. Study-wide context: Both relapsing-remitting and secondary progressive multiple sclerosis featured among the disease courses, as did progressive-relapsing multiple sclerosis.

The library was made from cDNA and included unique molecular identifiers. From roughly 1 to 10 million T cells, 400,000 to 650,000 cDNA molecules were obtained. TCRdb re-called the PCR reads with MiXCR, one entry per CDR3 protein. Among roughly 430,000 distinct CDR3 sequences listed, about 40% were seen once. Findings and caveats of the study: Compared against controls, patients with multiple sclerosis displayed significantly lower normalized Chao1 diversity. F measure grouped same-batch samples tightly together.

What was sequenced was blood. The sequence was collected from a girl between 2 and 10 years old with multiple sclerosis.

CDR3 DNA: TGTGCCAGCAGCTTAGGGACAGATGGCTACACCTTC. Translated, it gives CASSLGTDGYTF. The rearrangement uses TRBV7-9 and TRBJ1-2, with D possibly TRBD1 on 6 matching bases. The CDR3 is made up of 12 amino acids. Germline loops: CDR1 SEHNR, CDR2 FQNEAQ (reference sequence). V was trimmed by 1 base and J by 6 bases, leaving 6 bases between them.